The 25 T cell receptor beta chains listed next were all sequenced from one sample in a study of OX40 agonist ivuxolimab in advanced cancers. Sequenced by immunoSEQ multiplex PCR; TCRdb stores in-frame clones only, minus some. The sample holds approximately 65,000 clones; approximately 92% are singletons and the top ten take 0.62%. Sequenced here: CD4+ or CD8+ T cells sorted from blood, sampled in a trial of the OX40 agonist ivuxolimab. The receptors were sampled from an adult with an advanced solid tumor such as melanoma, head and neck, liver or kidney cancer.

The chain joins TRBV6-1 to TRBJ2-7, with TRBD2 matching 12 bases. The germline CDR1 and CDR2 sequences are MNHNS and SASEGT. CDR3 length: 13 residues. The junction had 2 bases not matched to a gene; V was cut back by 7 bases and J by 4 bases. CDR3 protein: CASILAGGYEQYF. CDR3 bases: TGTGCCAGCATCCTAGCGGGGGGGTACGAGCAGTACTTC.

J is TRBJ1-2 and V is TRBV9; D may be TRBD1 (6 bases). Germline V gene lookup returns CDR1 SGDLS and CDR2 YYNGEE. The CDR3 spans 18 residues. V lost 4 bases to trimming and J lost 5 bases, with 27 bases between them. CDR3 sequence reads: CASSPGVGRGGPLYGYTF. The CDR3 DNA follows: TGTGCCAGCAGCCCCGGTGTGGGTAGGGGGGGCCCTTTATATGGCTACACCTTC.

The V and J genes are TRBV6-5 and TRBJ1-2; D might be TRBD1 (5 bases). The CDR3 runs 15 residues. Looked up from germline, CDR1 is MNHEY and CDR2 is SVGAGI. The V and J ends lost 5 bases and 0 bases respectively, with 13 bases between them. This CDR3 reads CASSPTETSNYGYTF. CDR3 nucleotide sequence: TGTGCCAGCAGTCCGACAGAGACTTCTAACTATGGCTACACCTTC.

V usage is TRBV9 and J usage is TRBJ1-6; the D is unclear. This CDR3 region has 17 residues. CDR1 SGDLS and CDR2 YYNGEE come from the germline V gene. Deletions cut 1 base from V and 0 bases from J, with 11 bases between. CDR3 bases: TGTGCCAGCAGCGTATTCGACACCGACTCCTATAATTCACCCCTCCACTTT. Translated: CASSVFDTDSYNSPLHF.

The gene calls are TRBV5-1 and TRBJ2-7; D may be TRBD1 or TRBD2 (5 bases each). With 0 bases removed from V and 0 bases from J, the gap between germline ends came to 16 bases. From germline, CDR1 is SGHRS and CDR2 YFSETQ. The CDR3 extends over 17 amino acids. CDR3: CASSLGLRRDPSYEQYF. The CDR3 coding sequence is TGCGCCAGCAGCTTGGGTTTGAGACGGGACCCCTCCTACGAGCAGTACTTC.

In DNA, the CDR3 is TGTGCCAGCTCACCATCGGGGGCCACAGATACGCAGTATTTT. Translation gives CASSPSGATDTQYF. The rearrangement links TRBV18 to TRBJ2-3; TRBD1 or TRBD2 may be the D gene (6 bases each). The germline V and J ends were trimmed by 2 bases and 2 bases, with 8 bases remaining between them. The CDR3 contains 14 residues. The germline gives CDR1 KGHSH, CDR2 LQKENI.

The chain joins TRBV7-2 to TRBJ1-3; D possibly corresponds to TRBD1 (6 bases). V dropped 0 bases and J dropped 0 bases, with 9 bases sitting between them. CDR3 length: 16 amino acids. The germline V gene encodes CDR1 SGHTA and CDR2 FQGNSA. CDR3 sequence (DNA): TGTGCCAGCAGCTTAGCCTCGGACAGCTCTGGAAACACCATATATTTT. Protein product: CASSLASDSSGNTIYF.

The rearrangement uses TRBV11-2 and TRBJ2-5; the D gene is possibly TRBD2 (7 bases). V dropped 5 bases and J dropped 1 base, with 14 bases sitting between them. This CDR3 is built from 15 residues. Germline lookup yields CDR1 SGHAT and CDR2 FQNNGV. CDR3 amino acids: CASSPGGQSQETQYF. Written as DNA, the CDR3 is TGTGCCAGCAGCCCGGGGGGCCAGTCCCAAGAGACCCAGTACTTC.

V is TRBV7-3 and J is TRBJ2-7, with unresolved D. This CDR3 contains 14 residues. Trimming left V 2 bases short and J 4 bases short, with 12 bases between. CDR1 SGHTA and CDR2 FQGTGA come from the germline V gene. The CDR3 DNA sequence: TGTGCCAGCAGCTTATCGGCGCCAGCATACGAGCAGTACTTC. It encodes CASSLSAPAYEQYF.

The genes are TRBV7-2 and TRBJ1-3; no reliable D call. Between the trimmed V and J ends, which lost 0 bases and 0 bases, there was a span of 6 bases. This CDR3 region has 15 residues. Germline CDR1 SGHTA, CDR2 FQGNSA. The CDR3 bases are TGTGCCAGCAGCTTAGCTGGGTACTCTGGAAACACCATATATTTT. Translated: CASSLAGYSGNTIYF.

The genes are TRBV5-8 and TRBJ2-3; tentative D call: TRBD1 (5 bases). The germline V gene has CDR1 SGHTS and CDR2 YDEGEE. With 4 bases removed from V and 3 bases from J, the gap between germline ends came to 15 bases. The CDR3 has 15 residues. CDR3: CASSQSRQSTDTQYF. The CDR3 DNA follows: TGTGCCAGCAGCCAGTCGAGACAGTCGACAGATACGCAGTATTTT.

The chain uses TRBV6-5 and TRBJ2-5; 13 bases align to TRBD2. The trim removed 0 bases at V and 5 bases at J, leaving 3 bases unmatched. The CDR3 is 16 amino acids. The germline CDR1 and CDR2 sequences are MNHEY and SVGAGI. The CDR3: CASSYSGLAGAETQYF. Written as DNA, the CDR3 is TGTGCCAGCAGTTACTCCGGACTAGCGGGAGCGGAGACCCAGTACTTC.

The rearrangement joins TRBV10-1 to TRBJ2-2; D call uncertain. The CDR3 sequence is 15 residues long. Germline-derived CDR1 and CDR2 are WNHNN and SYGVQD (reference sequence). Trimming stripped 6 bases from V and 2 bases from J, with 13 bases between. The CDR3 DNA sequence: TGCGCCAGCAGGCCCGGGTCAGCCAACACCGGGGAGCTGTTTTTT. As protein: CASRPGSANTGELFF.

This chain uses TRBV11-2 with TRBJ2-3; 8 nucleotides match TRBD2. With V trimmed by 7 bases and J by 1 base, 10 bases remained unmatched. From germline, CDR1 is SGHAT and CDR2 FQNNGV. The CDR3 is 16 residues long. CDR3 loop: CASIKGTRWGTDTQYF. The CDR3 DNA reads TGTGCCAGCATCAAGGGGACTAGATGGGGCACAGATACGCAGTATTTT. Complete variable domain (other parts from reference TRBV11-2 and TRBJ2-3): EAGVAQSPRYKIIEKRQSVAFWCNPISGHATLYWYQQILGQGPKLLIQFQNNGVVDDSQLPKDRFSAERLKGVDSTLKIQPAKLEDSAVYLCASIKGTRWGTDTQYFGPGTRLTVL.

The J gene is TRBJ2-2, the V gene TRBV9, with D unclear. Trimming shortened V by 0 bases and J by 6 bases, and 6 bases separated the two germline ends. This CDR3 has 13 residues. CDR1 and CDR2 from the germline V gene are SGDLS and YYNGEE. The CDR3: CASSVGVAGELFF. The CDR3 bases are TGTGCCAGCAGCGTAGGAGTGGCCGGGGAGCTGTTTTTT.

This clone appeared a single time. Here the CDR3 reads CASRKTGSSYEQYF. The CDR3 DNA reads as TGTGCCAGTAGGAAGACGGGGAGCTCCTACGAGCAGTACTTC. The chain uses TRBV19 and TRBJ2-7; a possible D gene is TRBD2 (5 bases). CDR3 length: 14 amino acids. The germline gives CDR1 LNHDA, CDR2 SQIVND (reference sequence). V was clipped by 6 bases and J by 0 bases, with 12 bases between them.

The V call is TRBV6-1, the J call TRBJ2-7; the D call may be TRBD1 or TRBD2 (6 bases each). This CDR3 has 15 amino acids. V lost 6 bases to trimming and J lost 2 bases, with 17 bases between them. CDR1 is MNHNS, CDR2 SASEGT, per germline. CDR3 region: CASSAVAGGPYEQYF. CDR3 coding DNA: TGTGCCAGCAGCGCGGTGGCCGGGGGCCCCTACGAGCAGTACTTC.

This clone was recorded only once. This chain uses TRBV6-5 with TRBJ1-2; D may be TRBD1 (5 bases). Trimming pared 5 bases from V and 9 bases from J, leaving 16 bases between. Germline V gene data show CDR1 as MNHEY and CDR2 as SVGAGI. The CDR3 totals 13 residues. CDR3 nucleotide sequence: TGTGCCAGCAGTGAAGGGGTAGGTGGTAGCTACACCTTC. Protein: CASSEGVGGSYTF.

V is TRBV4-1 and J is TRBJ2-2; 10 bases are a match to TRBD1. With V trimmed by 1 base and J by 6 bases, 2 bases remained unmatched. Germline CDR1 is MGHRA and CDR2 is YSYEKL. The CDR3 length is 15 residues. CDR3 in DNA: TGCGCCAGCAGCCAAGGACAGGGGGCAGCCGGGGAGCTGTTTTTT. Translated, it gives CASSQGQGAAGELFF.

This chain joins TRBV7-4 and TRBJ1-2, with 10 bases that match TRBD1. The CDR3 extends over 15 amino acids. J lost 5 bases, V lost 4 bases, and 7 bases had no gene match. CDR1 SGHVT and CDR2 SQSDAQ come from the germline V gene. This CDR3 reads CASSSSGTGVYGYTF. In DNA form, the CDR3 reads TGTGCCAGCAGCTCGTCCGGGACAGGGGTTTATGGCTACACCTTC.

The chain combines TRBV9 with TRBJ2-6; TRBD2 agrees at 7 bases. Germline V CDR1 and CDR2: SGDLS, YYNGEE. The CDR3 is made up of 17 amino acids. The junction had 8 bases not matched to a gene; V was cut back by 3 bases and J by 2 bases. The DNA for the CDR3 is TGTGCCAGCAGCGCCTTGGGGGGGAATACTGGGGCCAACGTCCTGACTTTC. Protein: CASSALGGNTGANVLTF. Using reference TRBV9 and TRBJ2-6 for the parts outside the CDR3, the full variable domain is DSGVTQTPKHLITATGQRVTLRCSPRSGDLSVYWYQQSLDQGLQFLIQYYNGEERAKGNILERFSAQQFPDLHSELNLSSLELGDSALYFCASSALGGNTGANVLTFGAGSRLTVL.

In DNA, the CDR3 is TGTGCCACCCGGGGACAGGAAGAACGTGGCTACACCTTC. This encodes CATRGQEERGYTF. V and J are TRBV19 and TRBJ1-2, with 8 nucleotides matching TRBD1. Germline CDR1 is LNHDA and CDR2 is SQIVND (reference sequence). Unmatched junction bases numbered 11, after V lost 10 bases and J lost 7 bases. The CDR3 loop spans 13 amino acids.

This sequence joins TRBV5-4 and TRBJ2-5; 11 bases match TRBD2. The V and J ends lost 5 bases and 2 bases, in that order; junction bases with no gene match: 5. CDR3 length: 15 residues. Germline CDR1 reads SGHNT; CDR2 reads YYREEE (reference sequence). As DNA, the CDR3 is TGTGCCAGCAGATCCGGGACTAGCGGACAAGAGACCCAGTACTTC. Its translation: CASRSGTSGQETQYF.

The chain recombines TRBV7-3 with TRBJ1-1; D unresolved. Germline values: CDR1 SGHTA, CDR2 FQGTGA. Trimming left V 8 bases short and J 1 base short, with 11 bases between. This CDR3 region has 13 residues. CDR3: CASGRETNTEAFF. As DNA, the CDR3 is TGTGCCAGCGGGAGGGAAACGAACACTGAAGCTTTCTTT.

This chain joins TRBV19 and TRBJ2-5, with 7 bases fitting TRBD2. Per the germline V gene, CDR1 is LNHDA and CDR2 is SQIVND (reference sequence). This CDR3 contains 13 residues. V lost 3 bases to trimming and J lost 6 bases; unmatched junction nucleotides: 4. CDR3 bases: TGTGCCAGTAGTATCGGGGAGGGGAAGACCCAGTACTTC. Protein sequence: CASSIGEGKTQYF.